This passage covers 19 T cell receptor beta chains from one sample sequenced in a study of blood T cell repertoires in COVID-19. Sequencing was performed with immunoSEQ multiplex PCR; in TCRdb, only in-frame clones are kept and a portion is missing. Of fewer than 500,000 clones listed, approximately 90% are singletons. The sequenced sample consisted of peripheral blood. Receptors were obtained from a woman in her 30s with active or convalescent COVID-19.

This clone showed up just once. This sequence joins TRBV11-2 and TRBJ2-1; 8 bases match TRBD1. The CDR3 extends over 15 amino acids. Unmatched junction bases numbered 11, after V lost 3 bases and J lost 10 bases. CDR1 and CDR2 (germline): SGHAT, FQNNGV. The CDR3 sequence: CASSLAPTQGGEQFF. The CDR3 DNA is TGTGCCAGCAGCTTGGCACCAACACAGGGGGGAGAGCAGTTCTTC.

This clone was detected only a few times. The chain couples TRBV15 to TRBJ1-1; 7 bases map to TRBD1. V was clipped by 4 bases and J by 5 bases; unmatched bases: 10. This CDR3 contains 15 residues. CDR1 is LNHNV and CDR2 is YYDKDF in the germline V gene (reference sequence). In DNA form, the CDR3 reads TGTGCCACCAGCAATCCTTCAGGGGGGCGGACTGAAGCTTTCTTT. It translates to CATSNPSGGRTEAFF.

This clone occurred a few times. The CDR3 DNA reads as TGTGCCAGCAGTGAAGCGCTGTGGGACAGGGAGCTGGCTCGCTATGGCTACACCTTC. Amino acids: CASSEALWDRELARYGYTF. The chain carries TRBV6-1 and TRBJ1-2; 9 bases are shared with TRBD1. V lost 0 bases to trimming and J lost 4 bases; unmatched junction nucleotides: 15. Looked up from germline, CDR1 is MNHNS and CDR2 is SASEGT. The CDR3 runs 19 residues.

The rearrangement uses TRBV4-1 and TRBJ1-5; D possibly corresponds to TRBD1 (5 bases). The CDR3 sequence is 16 residues long. V was cut by 1 base and J by 4 bases, with 14 bases left in between. Germline V lookup: CDR1 MGHRA, CDR2 YSYEKL. The CDR3 spells CASSQAGRVGNQPQHF. The CDR3 coding sequence is TGCGCCAGCAGCCAAGCAGGCAGGGTAGGGAATCAGCCCCAGCATTTT.

The genes are TRBV7-9 and TRBJ1-2, with D tentatively TRBD1 (6 bases). Germline V gene sequence: CDR1 SEHNR, CDR2 FQNEAQ (reference sequence). The CDR3 totals 13 residues. The germline V and J ends were trimmed by 0 bases and 8 bases, with 10 bases remaining between them. In DNA form, the CDR3 reads TGTGCCAGCAGCTTAGCGAAGGGGGACGGCTACACCTTC. Translation: CASSLAKGDGYTF.

This chain joins TRBV7-9 and TRBJ2-5; the D gene is possibly TRBD1 (6 bases). The germline V gene encodes CDR1 SEHNR and CDR2 FQNEAQ (reference sequence). V gave up 4 bases and J gave up 4 bases, with 16 bases separating them. The CDR3 is made up of 15 amino acids. CDR3 residues: CASSYDTGFRETQYF. In DNA, the CDR3 is TGTGCCAGCAGCTACGACACAGGGTTCCGAGAGACCCAGTACTTC.

In its sample, this clone was seen once. The J gene is TRBJ2-3, the V gene TRBV19, with 7 bases identical to TRBD1. Germline lookup yields CDR1 LNHDA and CDR2 SQIVND (reference sequence). The V and J ends lost 5 bases and 0 bases, in that order; junction bases with no gene match: 5. The CDR3 has 15 residues. CDR3 residues: CASSPRDRSTDTQYF. The CDR3 nucleotides are TGTGCCAGTAGTCCCCGGGACAGAAGCACAGATACGCAGTATTTT.

The CDR3 nucleotides read TGTGCCAGCTCACCTCCAGGGATCCGCTACGAGCAGTACTTC. Amino acid sequence: CASSPPGIRYEQYF. This chain uses TRBV18 with TRBJ2-7, with a tentative D call TRBD1 (5 bases). This CDR3 contains 14 residues. V was pared by 3 bases and J by 3 bases, with 12 bases between. Germline CDR1 is KGHSH and CDR2 is LQKENI. The full variable domain, rest sourced from reference TRBV18 and TRBJ2-7, is NAGVMQNPRHLVRRRGQEARLRCSPMKGHSHVYWYRQLPEEGLKFMVYLQKENIIDESGMPKERFSAEFPKEGPSILRIQQVVRGDSAAYFCASSPPGIRYEQYFGPGTRLTVT.

The rearrangement joins TRBV5-1 to TRBJ1-2; 11 positions match TRBD1. CDR3 size: 16 residues. V lost 6 bases, J lost 3 bases, and 10 bases stayed unmatched. The germline CDR1 and CDR2 sequences are SGHRS and YFSETQ. The CDR3 bases are TGCGCCAGCAATCTGGTCGGGACAGGGGGAGACTATGGCTACACCTTC. This codes for CASNLVGTGGDYGYTF. Full variable domain (rest looked up from reference TRBV5-1 and TRBJ1-2): KAGVTQTPRYLIKTRGQQVTLSCSPISGHRSVSWYQQTPGQGLQFLFEYFSETQRNKGNFPGRFSGRQFSNSRSEMNVSTLELGDSALYLCASNLVGTGGDYGYTFGSGTRLTVV.

This clone was recorded once. The J gene is TRBJ2-2, the V gene TRBV2, with 12 nucleotides matching TRBD2. The CDR3 totals 19 residues. Germline V gene data show CDR1 as SNHLY and CDR2 as FYNNEI. V was pared by 6 bases and J by 4 bases, with 15 bases of the junction left unmatched. CDR3 sequence: CASSTTPGLAGGGTGELFF. CDR3 sequence (DNA): TGTGCCAGCAGCACCACACCGGGCCTAGCGGGAGGGGGCACCGGGGAGCTGTTTTTT. Looking up the rest from reference TRBV2 and TRBJ2-2 gives the full variable domain: EPEVTQTPSHQVTQMGQEVILRCVPISNHLYFYWYRQILGQKVEFLVSFYNNEISEKSEIFDDQFSVERPDGSNFTLKIRSTKLEDSAMYFCASSTTPGLAGGGTGELFFGEGSRLTVL.

The chain uses TRBV7-9 and TRBJ2-3; D gene uncertain. The CDR3 is made up of 13 amino acids. Looked up from germline, CDR1 is SEHNR and CDR2 is FQNEAQ (reference sequence). V gave up 8 bases and J gave up 0 bases, with 9 bases separating them. The CDR3 DNA reads as TGTGCCAGCTTACTTTCTAGCACAGATACGCAGTATTTT. Its protein is CASLLSSTDTQYF.

The chain recombines TRBV9 with TRBJ2-3, with 7 bases that match TRBD1. There are 13 residues in the CDR3. V was pared by 2 bases and J by 4 bases, with 1 base of the junction left unmatched. Germline V CDR1 and CDR2: SGDLS, YYNGEE. The CDR3 bases are TGTGCCAGCAGCGTGACAGGGTCAGATACGCAGTATTTT. Translating it yields CASSVTGSDTQYF.

DNA of the CDR3: TGTGCCAGTAGTCCCGGAGGGGGGGTCTACGAGCAGTACTTC. Protein: CASSPGGGVYEQYF. V and J are TRBV19 and TRBJ2-7, with D tentatively TRBD2 (7 bases). Trimming left V 5 bases short and J 3 bases short, with 14 bases between. CDR3 length equals 14 residues. The germline CDR1 and CDR2 sequences are LNHDA and SQIVND (reference sequence).

This rearrangement joins TRBV3-1 (or the pseudogene TRBV3-2) to TRBJ2-1; D uncertain. The germline V and J ends were trimmed by 1 base and 6 bases, with 7 bases remaining between them. CDR1 and CDR2 (germline): LGHDT, YNNKEL (reference sequence). CDR3 length equals 13 residues. This chain's CDR3 is CASSQVLSNEQFF. The CDR3, as DNA: TGTGCCAGCAGCCAAGTGCTATCCAATGAGCAGTTCTTC.

This clone appeared once. The rearrangement links TRBV5-6 to TRBJ1-2, with 8 nucleotides matching TRBD1. The junction had 8 bases not matched to a gene; V was cut back by 5 bases and J by 2 bases. This CDR3 region has 15 residues. The germline gives CDR1 SGHDT, CDR2 YYEEEE. This CDR3 reads CASSYDRGENYGYTF. The CDR3 DNA is TGTGCCAGCAGTTATGACAGGGGAGAAAACTATGGCTACACCTTC.

The chain carries TRBV7-2 and TRBJ2-7, with 11 bases identical to TRBD2. Germline assignment: CDR1 SGHTA and CDR2 FQGNSA. The CDR3 totals 17 residues. The V and J ends lost 1 base and 5 bases, in that order; junction bases with no gene match: 10. CDR3 bases: TGTGCCAGCAGCTTAGACTTACTAGCGGGAGTTTTCCACGAGCAGTACTTC. It is translated as CASSLDLLAGVFHEQYF.

This CDR3 reads CASSALPAKRGTEAFF. The CDR3 DNA reads as TGTGCCAGCAGTGCCCTTCCAGCCAAAAGGGGAACTGAAGCTTTCTTT. The chain couples TRBV2 to TRBJ1-1; possibly TRBD1 for D (5 bases). The CDR3 is 16 residues long. The V end was cut by 4 bases, the J end by 5 bases, with 20 bases between. CDR1 is SNHLY and CDR2 is FYNNEI in the germline V gene.

The chain uses TRBV5-1 and TRBJ1-2, with 9 nucleotides matching TRBD1. The V segment lost 0 bases and the J segment 7 bases; nucleotides outside the gene matches: 4. The germline CDR1 and CDR2 sequences are SGHRS and YFSETQ. The CDR3 length is 14 residues. CDR3 nucleotide sequence: TGCGCCAGCAGCTTGGAGGGGACAGGGTTTGGCTACACCTTC. This gives the protein CASSLEGTGFGYTF.

The rearrangement links TRBV5-6 to TRBJ2-7; TRBD2 might be the D (5 bases). The CDR3 is 15 amino acids. Trimming removed 4 bases from V and 5 bases from J, with 19 bases in between. Germline-derived CDR1 and CDR2 are SGHDT and YYEEEE. DNA for the CDR3: TGTGCCAGCAGCCTAGGACTCATCGGAGTCAACGAGCAGTACTTC. Its translation is CASSLGLIGVNEQYF.